These T cell receptor beta chains were read from a single sample in a study of cytomegalovirus exposure and HLA in healthy donors. The protocol was immunoSEQ multiplex PCR, while the TCRdb copy is restricted to in-frame clones and leaves out a portion. Its listing shows about 88,000 clones. Input material: PBMCs. The receptors originated from a girl under 18 in good health and CMV-seropositive. The CDR3 runs from the conserved cysteine through the conserved F or W. The order of the fields is V gene, CDR3 protein.

TRBV4-3	CASSQLRGGTYEQYF
TRBV27	CATSNIPLYEQYF
TRBV25-1	CASSDRSSVADEQYF
TRBV10-3	CAISDRASGEFQETQYF
TRBV6-5	CASSLQGLNYGYTF
TRBV25-1	CASSEWRGSNQPQHF
TRBV5-4	CASTGQDYGYTF
TRBV19	CASTQGRDYGYTF
TRBV7-2	CASSSLGWGDSNQPQHF
TRBV11-2	CASSFRDNSYEQYF
TRBV15	CATSRAQQLYGYTF
TRBV7-9	CASSPGGGTEAFF
TRBV4-3	CASSQGETPLNSPLHF
TRBV9	CASSVGTGNTEAFF
TRBV5-4	CASSPDRDEQYF
TRBV5-1	CASSPRTGTGEGGYTF
TRBV4-3	CASSQEWDRGAGYTF
TRBV5-4	CASSSGMGLEAFF
TRBV7-8	CASSPWPRDTNQPQHF
TRBV13	CASSSGDRGRVAFF
TRBV9	CASAGGPPSGANVLTF
TRBV4-1	CASSPNRDTGELFF
TRBV6-1	CASSEIPQGLAKNIQYF
TRBV27	CASSLRDRGQFGYTF
TRBV6-1	CASSEASRVGGSPLHF